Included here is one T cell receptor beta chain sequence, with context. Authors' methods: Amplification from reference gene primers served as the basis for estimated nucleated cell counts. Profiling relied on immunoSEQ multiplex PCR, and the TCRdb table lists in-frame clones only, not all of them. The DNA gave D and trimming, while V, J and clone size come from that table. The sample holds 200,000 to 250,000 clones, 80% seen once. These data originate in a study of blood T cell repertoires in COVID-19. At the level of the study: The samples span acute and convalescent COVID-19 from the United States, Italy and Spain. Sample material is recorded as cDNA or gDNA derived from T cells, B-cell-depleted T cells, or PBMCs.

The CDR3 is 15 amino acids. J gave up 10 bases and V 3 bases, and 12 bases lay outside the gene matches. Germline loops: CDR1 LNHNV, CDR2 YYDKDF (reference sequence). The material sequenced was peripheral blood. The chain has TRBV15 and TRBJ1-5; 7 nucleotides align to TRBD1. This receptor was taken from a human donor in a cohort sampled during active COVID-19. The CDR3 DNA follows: TGTGCCACCAGCAGTCCCGGGACAGCAAGTAAACCCCAGCATTTT. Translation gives CATSSPGTASKPQHF. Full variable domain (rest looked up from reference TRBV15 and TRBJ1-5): DAMVIQNPRYQVTQFGKPVTLSCSQTLNHNVMYWYQQKSSQAPKLLFHYYDKDFNNEADTPDNFQSRRPNTSFCFLDIRSPGLGDTAMYLCATSSPGTASKPQHFGDGTRLSIL.